The 22 T cell receptor beta chains below were found in one sample sequenced in a study of STAT5B mutations in CD4+ large granular lymphocyte leukemia. Profiled with immunoSEQ multiplex PCR; TCRdb holds only in-frame clones, not every one. The table records around 5,000 clones, around four fifths of them present only once. The specimen sequenced was PBMCs. All receptors come from a man at least 80 years old with CD4+ T-cell large granular lymphocyte leukemia.

This chain joins TRBV9 and TRBJ2-2; D ambiguous. Per germline, CDR1 SGDLS and CDR2 YYNGEE. The CDR3 totals 14 residues. V was clipped by 0 bases and J by 8 bases, with 11 bases between them. The CDR3 is CASSVGPFQGELFF. The CDR3 DNA follows: TGTGCCAGCAGCGTAGGCCCTTTTCAAGGGGAGCTGTTTTTT.

The chain links TRBV5-6 to TRBJ1-1; D gene uncertain. The CDR3 has 12 residues. From germline, CDR1 is SGHDT and CDR2 YYEEEE. The V and J ends lost 4 bases and 4 bases respectively, with 8 bases between them. The CDR3 nucleotides read TGTGCCAGCAGCCTAACCTCCACTGAAGCTTTCTTT. This encodes CASSLTSTEAFF.

The DNA for the CDR3 is TGTGCCAGCAGCTTGGACAGGGGGCGAACATCATATGAAAAACTGTTTTTT. This translates into CASSLDRGRTSYEKLFF. J is TRBJ1-4 and V is TRBV5-6, with TRBD1 identical over 9 bases. V lost 0 bases, J lost 6 bases, and 9 bases stayed unmatched. The CDR3 has 17 residues. Germline V gene sequence: CDR1 SGHDT, CDR2 YYEEEE.

V is TRBV27 and J is TRBJ2-2; D gene ambiguous. The germline V gene has CDR1 MNHEY and CDR2 SMNVEV (reference sequence). The CDR3 spans 15 residues. Deletions cut 4 bases from V and 6 bases from J, with 15 bases between. For the CDR3, the DNA is TGTGCCAGCAGTTCGGATTTGGTAACCCCCGGGGAGCTGTTTTTT. Translation: CASSSDLVTPGELFF.

This rearrangement joins TRBV2 to TRBJ2-1; unclear D gene. With 8 bases removed from V and 4 bases from J, the gap between germline ends came to 9 bases. CDR1 and CDR2 (germline): SNHLY, FYNNEI. This CDR3 region has 12 residues. CDR3: CASQTLYNEQFF. The CDR3 region has the DNA TGTGCCAGCCAGACCCTTTACAATGAGCAGTTCTTC.

The table lists this clone with a few counts. The chain recombines TRBV25-1 with TRBJ1-1; perhaps TRBD1 as D (6 bases). V lost 1 base and J 10 bases, leaving 16 bases between the germline ends. Per germline, CDR1 MGHDK and CDR2 SYGVNS. The CDR3 is 14 amino acids. The DNA for the CDR3 is TGTGCCAGCAGTGAATGGGGGGCCGATCATGGAGCTTTCTTT. This gives the protein CASSEWGADHGAFF.

The chain employs TRBV28 and TRBJ2-6; no clear D. This CDR3 region has 16 residues. V lost 5 bases and J 0 bases, leaving 11 bases between the germline ends. Per germline, CDR1 MDHEN and CDR2 SYDVKM. Here the CDR3 DNA reads TGTGCCAGCAGTCCCCGACCCGGCTCTGGGGCCAACGTCCTGACTTTC. Translating it yields CASSPRPGSGANVLTF.

The chain joins TRBV9 to TRBJ2-5; tentatively, D is TRBD1 or TRBD2 (5 bases each). The CDR3 runs 13 residues. V shed 2 bases and J shed 4 bases, with 9 bases lying between them. Germline V gives CDR1 SGDLS, CDR2 YYNGEE. CDR3 sequence reads: CASSVGGRETQYF. The CDR3 DNA reads TGTGCCAGCAGCGTTGGGGGACGAGAGACCCAGTACTTC.

This chain uses TRBV4-3 with TRBJ2-1, with D possibly being TRBD1 (5 bases). The length of the CDR3 is 15 residues. Germline CDR1 LGHNA, CDR2 YSLEER. V dropped 4 bases and J dropped 7 bases, with 17 bases sitting between them. CDR3 bases: TGCGCCAGCAGCCCCTATATGGCCAGGGCGAATGAGCAGTTCTTC. Residues: CASSPYMARANEQFF.

This chain's CDR3 is CASSQGRLQYTDTQYF. The CDR3 coding sequence is TGTGCCAGCAGCCAAGGTCGGCTACAGTACACAGATACGCAGTATTTT. V and J are TRBV14 and TRBJ2-3; D ambiguous. Deletions cut 1 base from V and 2 bases from J, with 13 bases between. The CDR3 is 16 amino acids. Germline assignment: CDR1 SGHDN and CDR2 FVKESK.

This clone has more than one count but fewer than ten. The chain is built from TRBV9 and TRBJ2-1; 13 bases map to TRBD2. V lost 3 bases to trimming and J lost 2 bases; unmatched junction nucleotides: 5. The CDR3 has 17 amino acids. The germline gives CDR1 SGDLS, CDR2 YYNGEE. The CDR3 is CASSEGTSGTPYNEQFF. CDR3 coding DNA: TGTGCCAGCAGCGAGGGGACTAGCGGGACCCCCTACAATGAGCAGTTCTTC.

The J gene is TRBJ2-7, the V gene TRBV27; unclear D gene. Germline V lookup: CDR1 MNHEY, CDR2 SMNVEV (reference sequence). V was trimmed by 5 bases and J by 3 bases, leaving 5 bases between them. This CDR3 is built from 11 residues. CDR3 sequence reads: CASSPLYEQYF. In DNA form, the CDR3 reads TGTGCCAGCAGTCCCCTCTACGAGCAGTACTTC.

The chain has TRBV9 and TRBJ2-5; D gene uncertain. CDR3 length: 15 residues. Germline-derived CDR1 and CDR2 are SGDLS and YYNGEE. Trimming left V 0 bases short and J 1 base short, with 10 bases between. This CDR3 reads CASSVASAVQETQYF. The CDR3 region has the DNA TGTGCCAGCAGCGTAGCTTCGGCAGTCCAAGAGACCCAGTACTTC. The variable domain in full, with the rest retrieved from reference TRBV9 and TRBJ2-5, is DSGVTQTPKHLITATGQRVTLRCSPRSGDLSVYWYQQSLDQGLQFLIQYYNGEERAKGNILERFSAQQFPDLHSELNLSSLELGDSALYFCASSVASAVQETQYFGPGTRLLVL.

The chain links TRBV6-1 to TRBJ2-1; D remains unclear. The V and J ends lost 7 bases and 8 bases respectively, with 12 bases between them. This CDR3 spans 12 amino acids. Germline loops: CDR1 MNHNS, CDR2 SASEGT. In DNA, the CDR3 is TGTGCCAGCACCAAAACTAAAGATGAGCAGTTCTTC. Protein product: CASTKTKDEQFF.

The chain employs TRBV19 and TRBJ2-3, with TRBD2 matching over 7 bases. In germline, CDR1 is LNHDA, CDR2 SQIVND (reference sequence). The CDR3 contains 13 residues. Trimming cost V 6 bases and J 4 bases; bases outside gene matches: 4. The CDR3 nucleotides read TGTGCCAGTAGAGCGGGATCCGCAGATACGCAGTATTTT. This translates into CASRAGSADTQYF.

The chain recombines TRBV5-6 with TRBJ2-7; 8 positions match TRBD2. This CDR3 has 15 residues. With 0 bases clipped from V and 5 bases from J, the junction kept 7 bases outside the gene matches. The germline V gene has CDR1 SGHDT and CDR2 YYEEEE. This chain's CDR3 is CASSLGLASKNEQYF. The CDR3 bases are TGTGCCAGCAGCTTGGGACTAGCGTCGAAGAACGAGCAGTACTTC. Complete variable domain (other parts from reference TRBV5-6 and TRBJ2-7): DAGVTQSPTHLIKTRGQQVTLRCSPKSGHDTVSWYQQALGQGPQFIFQYYEEEERQRGNFPDRFSGHQFPNYSSELNVNALLLGDSALYLCASSLGLASKNEQYFGPGTRLTVT.

This chain uses TRBV27 with TRBJ2-3; D gene unclear. From germline, CDR1 is MNHEY and CDR2 SMNVEV (reference sequence). The CDR3 covers 20 residues. The V gene lost 3 bases and the J gene lost 0 bases, with 25 bases spanning the gap. The CDR3 DNA reads TGTGCCAGCAGTTTCTCCCACAATTGGATAGAGCAGACTAGCACAGATACGCAGTATTTT. This encodes CASSFSHNWIEQTSTDTQYF.

J is TRBJ2-7 and V is TRBV4-3; D is undetermined. CDR1 is LGHNA, CDR2 YSLEER, per germline. The V and J ends lost 0 bases and 4 bases respectively, with 10 bases between them. The CDR3 consists of 14 residues. DNA for the CDR3: TGCGCCAGCAGCCAAGATTGGCCTTTTTACGAGCAGTACTTC. Amino acids: CASSQDWPFYEQYF.

This chain uses TRBV9 with TRBJ2-1, with 14 bases matching TRBD2. The ends lost 4 bases at V and 10 bases at J; junction bases unmatched: 10. Germline CDR1 is SGDLS and CDR2 is YYNGEE. The CDR3 is made up of 16 amino acids. In DNA form, the CDR3 reads TGTGCCAGCAGCATCCGAGGGACTAGCGGGAGCCACGAGCAGTTCTTC. Translated: CASSIRGTSGSHEQFF.

This chain connects TRBV19 to TRBJ2-1; 7 bases line up with TRBD2. The CDR3 is 16 residues long. The ends lost 4 bases at V and 4 bases at J; junction bases unmatched: 10. Germline-derived CDR1 and CDR2 are LNHDA and SQIVND (reference sequence). CDR3: CASSNPRTGGYNEQFF. The CDR3 DNA sequence: TGTGCCAGTAGTAACCCTCGAACGGGGGGTTACAATGAGCAGTTCTTC.

The V call is TRBV9, the J call TRBJ2-7; D is possibly TRBD2 (6 bases). The germline CDR1 and CDR2 sequences are SGDLS and YYNGEE. The CDR3 consists of 16 residues. Trimming removed 0 bases at V and 3 bases at J, with 16 bases between. CDR3 nucleotides: TGTGCCAGCAGCGTAGAGGGGTATGGAGGGGACTACGAGCAGTACTTC. As protein: CASSVEGYGGDYEQYF.

This chain uses TRBV20-1 with TRBJ2-7; D is unclear. Trimming pared 2 bases from V and 3 bases from J, leaving 5 bases between. The germline gives CDR1 DFQATT, CDR2 SNEGSKA (reference sequence). The CDR3 consists of 11 residues. The CDR3 loop reads CSARSFYEQYF. The CDR3 DNA sequence: TGCAGTGCTAGATCCTTCTACGAGCAGTACTTC.